Listed below are T cell receptor beta chains from one sample, sequenced in a study of CD4 T cell repertoires in COVID-19. Assay used: immunoSEQ multiplex PCR; TCRdb lists only in-frame clones, some missing. Among approximately 79,000 clones listed, roughly four fifths were seen once. Source: CD4+ T cells from peripheral blood, taken after recovery from COVID-19. These receptors all come from a human donor who had COVID-19. Each CDR3 is given with its conserved first and last residue. Each record gives: D gene, V gene, CDR3 protein. The D gene is left open where the match is weak.

>TRBD1|TRBV2
CASRGQGSTEAFF
>-|TRBV18
CASSPARQETQYF
>TRBD1|TRBV20-1
CSASPPGQGMRGQFF
>-|TRBV7-2
CASSHGLGWEPQHF
>TRBD2|TRBV11-2
CASSQNGLASDEQFF
>-|TRBV20-1
CSASSTGSAGNTIYF
>-|TRBV2
CASSVRDQGSEQYF
>TRBD1|TRBV29-1
CSATGGSEKLFF
>-|TRBV28
CASRTQGVNQPQHF
>-|TRBV6-1
CASSEGPRTQYF
>-|TRBV12-3/TRBV12-4
CASSFSRDTEAFF
>-|TRBV7-8
CASSFAYRREKLFF
>TRBD1|TRBV28
CASRATGNMNTEAFF
>-|TRBV5-1
CASSQGLNTEAFF
>-|TRBV14
CASSDTGRMTEAFF
>-|TRBV5-1
CASSLVASSNYGYTF
>-|TRBV19
CASMVAVNTGELFF
>-|TRBV4-1
CASSQGVGEVSGGKLFF
>-|TRBV6-5
CASSYRTPQSYEQYF
>-|TRBV6-1
CASSEKGFNTEAFF
>-|TRBV10-3
CAISGGVDTQYF
>-|TRBV2
CASSAWVFYGYTF
>-|TRBV6-5
CASSYSTEITYEQYF
>TRBD1|TRBV19
CASKTSGTGGYEQYF
>TRBD2|TRBV18
CASSLIAGGSNEQFF
>-|TRBV2
CASSELGSLYGYTF
>-|TRBV5-1
CASTQDSSYNSPLHF
>-|TRBV19
CASSKSDSYNSPLHF
>-|TRBV3-1/TRBV3-2
CASSQDRAQGEQYF
>-|TRBV28
CASSSGLSTEAFF
>TRBD2|TRBV5-4
CASSLRLAGTTDTQYF
>-|TRBV19
CASSEGAYNEQFF
>TRBD1|TRBV11-3
CASSSGQVGKNTEAFF
>TRBD1|TRBV5-1
CASSLGPGQGYGYTF
>TRBD1|TRBV18
CASSPPQGANTGELFF
>-|TRBV25-1
CASSESGATRETQYF
>-|TRBV7-2
CASSLGSGSTDTQYF
>TRBD1|TRBV10-3
CAAGGTGEGTDTQYF
>-|TRBV30
CAWSIGVNEQFF
>TRBD2|TRBV7-9
CASSLSGSNAFEQFF
>-|TRBV10-3
CAISEAGRQVDGYTF
>TRBD2|TRBV6-4
CASSEPGGGTDTQYF
>TRBD1|TRBV6-1
CASSEKGQGSGELFF
>-|TRBV5-1
CASSSPRQVSTTGELFF
>TRBD1|TRBV12-3/TRBV12-4
CASSRTGHQPQHF
>-|TRBV6-1
CASSEGAEKETQYF
>-|TRBV11-3
CASSLVSLGVGNEQFF
>-|TRBV6-2/TRBV6-3
CASSPDGLHEKLFF
>-|TRBV18
CASSLRRGNQPQHF
>-|TRBV29-1
CSFRGENEKLFF
>TRBD2|TRBV6-1
CASSEGRGGLYEQYF
>-|TRBV10-3
CAIANSRSEKAFF
>-|TRBV7-9
CASSWDMGEKLFF
>-|TRBV7-3
CASSLQGTADSPLHF
>-|TRBV19
CASSRSTGTWDGYTF
>-|TRBV29-1
CSVARDRGQAFF
>-|TRBV6-6
CASSLSRITDRQPQHF